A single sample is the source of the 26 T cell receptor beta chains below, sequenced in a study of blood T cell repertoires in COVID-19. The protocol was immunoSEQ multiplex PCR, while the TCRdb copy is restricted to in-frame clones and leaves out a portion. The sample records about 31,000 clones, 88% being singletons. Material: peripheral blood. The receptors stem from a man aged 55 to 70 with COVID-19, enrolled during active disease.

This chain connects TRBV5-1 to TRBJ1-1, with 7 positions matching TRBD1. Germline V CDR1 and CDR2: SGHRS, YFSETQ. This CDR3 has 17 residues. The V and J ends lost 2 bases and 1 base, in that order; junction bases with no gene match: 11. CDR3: CASSFEQGLFKNTEAFF. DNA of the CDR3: TGCGCCAGCAGCTTTGAACAGGGGCTATTTAAGAACACTGAAGCTTTCTTT.

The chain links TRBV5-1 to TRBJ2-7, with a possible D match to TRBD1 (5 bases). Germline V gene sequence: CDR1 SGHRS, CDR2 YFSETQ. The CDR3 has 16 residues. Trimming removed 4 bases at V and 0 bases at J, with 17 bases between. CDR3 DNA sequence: TGCGCCAGCAGCCTCCCCAGGAACAGGAGCTCCTACGAGCAGTACTTC. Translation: CASSLPRNRSSYEQYF.

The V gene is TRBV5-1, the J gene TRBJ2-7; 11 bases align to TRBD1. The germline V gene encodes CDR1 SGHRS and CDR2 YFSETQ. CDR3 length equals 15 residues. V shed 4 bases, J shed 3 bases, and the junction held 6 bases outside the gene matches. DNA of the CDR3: TGCGCCAGCAGCGCATACGGGACAGGGGGCTACGAGCAGTACTTC. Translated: CASSAYGTGGYEQYF. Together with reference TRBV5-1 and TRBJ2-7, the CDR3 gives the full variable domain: KAGVTQTPRYLIKTRGQQVTLSCSPISGHRSVSWYQQTPGQGLQFLFEYFSETQRNKGNFPGRFSGRQFSNSRSEMNVSTLELGDSALYLCASSAYGTGGYEQYFGPGTRLTVT.

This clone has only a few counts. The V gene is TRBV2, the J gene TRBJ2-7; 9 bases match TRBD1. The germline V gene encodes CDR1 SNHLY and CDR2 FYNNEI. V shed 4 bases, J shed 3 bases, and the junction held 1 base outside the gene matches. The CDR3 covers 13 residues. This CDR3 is CASSGGQGYEQYF. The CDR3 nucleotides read TGTGCCAGCAGTGGGGGACAGGGCTACGAGCAGTACTTC.

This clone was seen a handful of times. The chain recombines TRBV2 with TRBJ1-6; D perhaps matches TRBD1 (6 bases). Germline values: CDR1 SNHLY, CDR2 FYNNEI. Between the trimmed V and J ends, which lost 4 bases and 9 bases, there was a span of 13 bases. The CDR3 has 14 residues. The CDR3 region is CASSATGLASPLHF. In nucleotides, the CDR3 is TGTGCCAGCAGTGCGACAGGCCTAGCTTCACCCCTCCACTTT. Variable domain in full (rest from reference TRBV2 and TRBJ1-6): EPEVTQTPSHQVTQMGQEVILRCVPISNHLYFYWYRQILGQKVEFLVSFYNNEISEKSEIFDDQFSVERPDGSNFTLKIRSTKLEDSAMYFCASSATGLASPLHFGNGTRLTVT.

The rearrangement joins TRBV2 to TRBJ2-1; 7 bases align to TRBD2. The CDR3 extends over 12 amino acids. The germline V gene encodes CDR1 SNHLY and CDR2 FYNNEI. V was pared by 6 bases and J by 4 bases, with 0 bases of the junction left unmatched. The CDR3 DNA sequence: TGTGCCAGCAGGGGACTATACAATGAGCAGTTCTTC. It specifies CASRGLYNEQFF. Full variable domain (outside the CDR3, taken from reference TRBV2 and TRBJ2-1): EPEVTQTPSHQVTQMGQEVILRCVPISNHLYFYWYRQILGQKVEFLVSFYNNEISEKSEIFDDQFSVERPDGSNFTLKIRSTKLEDSAMYFCASRGLYNEQFFGPGTRLTVL.

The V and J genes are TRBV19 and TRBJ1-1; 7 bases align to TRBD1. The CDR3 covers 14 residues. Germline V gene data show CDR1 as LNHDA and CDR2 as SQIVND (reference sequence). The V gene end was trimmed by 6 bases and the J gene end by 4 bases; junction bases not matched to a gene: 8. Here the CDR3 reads CASRPGQRATEAFF. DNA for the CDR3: TGTGCCAGTAGACCGGGACAGAGAGCCACTGAAGCTTTCTTT.

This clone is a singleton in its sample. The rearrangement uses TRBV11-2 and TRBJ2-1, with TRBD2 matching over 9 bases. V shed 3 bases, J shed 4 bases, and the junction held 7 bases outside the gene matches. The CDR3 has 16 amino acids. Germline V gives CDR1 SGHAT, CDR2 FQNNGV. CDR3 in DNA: TGTGCCAGCAGCTTCGGGGCGGGAGGGGCATACAATGAGCAGTTCTTC. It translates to CASSFGAGGAYNEQFF.

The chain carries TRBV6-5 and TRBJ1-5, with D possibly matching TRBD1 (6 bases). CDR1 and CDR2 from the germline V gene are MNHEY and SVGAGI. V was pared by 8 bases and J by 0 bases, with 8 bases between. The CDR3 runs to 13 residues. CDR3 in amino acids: CASLDSSNQPQHF. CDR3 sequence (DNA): TGTGCCAGCTTGGACAGTAGCAATCAGCCCCAGCATTTT.

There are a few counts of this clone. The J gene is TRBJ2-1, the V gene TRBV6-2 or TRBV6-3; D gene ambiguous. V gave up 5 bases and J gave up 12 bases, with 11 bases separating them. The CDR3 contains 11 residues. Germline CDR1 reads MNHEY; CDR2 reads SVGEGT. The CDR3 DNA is TGTGCCAGCAGTCAATTCCACGGGCAGTTCTTC. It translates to CASSQFHGQFF.

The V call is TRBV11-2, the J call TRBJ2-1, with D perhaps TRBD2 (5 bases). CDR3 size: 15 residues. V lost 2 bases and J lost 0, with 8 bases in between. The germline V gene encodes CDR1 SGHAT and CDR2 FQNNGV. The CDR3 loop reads CASSLNRGSYNEQFF. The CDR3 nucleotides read TGTGCCAGCAGCTTAAATCGGGGCTCCTACAATGAGCAGTTCTTC. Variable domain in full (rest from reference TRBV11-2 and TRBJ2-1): EAGVAQSPRYKIIEKRQSVAFWCNPISGHATLYWYQQILGQGPKLLIQFQNNGVVDDSQLPKDRFSAERLKGVDSTLKIQPAKLEDSAVYLCASSLNRGSYNEQFFGPGTRLTVL.

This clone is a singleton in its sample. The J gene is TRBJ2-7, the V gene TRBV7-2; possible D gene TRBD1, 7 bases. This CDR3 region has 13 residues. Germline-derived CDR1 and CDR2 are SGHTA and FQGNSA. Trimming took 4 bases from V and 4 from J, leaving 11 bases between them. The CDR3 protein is CASSSTGRYEQYF. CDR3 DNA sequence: TGTGCCAGCAGCTCGACAGGGAGGTACGAGCAGTACTTC.

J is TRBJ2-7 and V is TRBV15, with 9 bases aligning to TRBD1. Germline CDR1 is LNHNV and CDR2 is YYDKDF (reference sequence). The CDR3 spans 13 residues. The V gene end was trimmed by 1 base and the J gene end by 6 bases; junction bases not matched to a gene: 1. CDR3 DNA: TGTGCCACCAGCAGAGGACAGGGGGGCGAGCAGTACTTC. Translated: CATSRGQGGEQYF.

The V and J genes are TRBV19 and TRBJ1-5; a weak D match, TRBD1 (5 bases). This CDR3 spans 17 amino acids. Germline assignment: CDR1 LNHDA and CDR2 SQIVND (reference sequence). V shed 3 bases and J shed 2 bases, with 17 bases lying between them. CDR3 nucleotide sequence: TGTGCCAGTAGTATCCTAACAGGAGGGCTCGGCAATCAGCCCCAGCATTTT. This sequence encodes CASSILTGGLGNQPQHF.

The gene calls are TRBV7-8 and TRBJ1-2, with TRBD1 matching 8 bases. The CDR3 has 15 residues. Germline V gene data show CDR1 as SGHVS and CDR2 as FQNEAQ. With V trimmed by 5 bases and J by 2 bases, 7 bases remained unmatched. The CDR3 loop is CASSSHRDRNYGYTF. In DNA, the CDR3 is TGTGCCAGCAGCAGCCATAGGGACAGGAACTATGGCTACACCTTC.

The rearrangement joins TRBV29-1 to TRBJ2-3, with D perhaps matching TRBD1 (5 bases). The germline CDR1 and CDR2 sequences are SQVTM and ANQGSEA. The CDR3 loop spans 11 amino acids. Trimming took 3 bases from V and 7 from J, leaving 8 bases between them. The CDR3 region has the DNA TGCAGCGTTGACCAGGGCTATACGCAGTATTTT. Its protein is CSVDQGYTQYF.

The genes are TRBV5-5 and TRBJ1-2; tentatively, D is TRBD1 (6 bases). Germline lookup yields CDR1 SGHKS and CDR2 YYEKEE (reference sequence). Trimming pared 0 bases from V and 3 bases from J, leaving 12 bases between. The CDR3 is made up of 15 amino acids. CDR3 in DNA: TGTGCCAGCAGCTTGGATTCCGGACAGTACTATGGCTACACCTTC. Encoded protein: CASSLDSGQYYGYTF.

CDR3 region: CASSSPGTGGAGTEAFF. DNA of the CDR3: TGTGCCAGCAGCTCCCCTGGGACAGGGGGCGCGGGGACTGAAGCTTTCTTT. The chain links TRBV27 to TRBJ1-1; 12 bases fit TRBD1. Losses at the gene ends were 6 bases for V and 5 bases for J; bases not matched to a gene: 13. The CDR3 contains 17 residues. Germline V gene lookup returns CDR1 MNHEY and CDR2 SMNVEV (reference sequence).

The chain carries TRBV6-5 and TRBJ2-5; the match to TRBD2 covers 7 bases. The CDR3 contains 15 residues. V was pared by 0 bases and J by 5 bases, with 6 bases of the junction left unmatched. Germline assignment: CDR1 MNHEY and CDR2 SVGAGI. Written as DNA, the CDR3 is TGTGCCAGCAGTTACTCGAAGACTAGCTTTGAGACCCAGTACTTC. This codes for CASSYSKTSFETQYF.

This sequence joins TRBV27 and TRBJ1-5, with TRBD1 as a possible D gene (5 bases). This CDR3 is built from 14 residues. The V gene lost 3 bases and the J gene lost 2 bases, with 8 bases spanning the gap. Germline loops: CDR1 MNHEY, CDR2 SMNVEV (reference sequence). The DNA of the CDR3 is TGTGCCAGCAGTTTGCAACAGGGCAATCAGCCCCAGCATTTT. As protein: CASSLQQGNQPQHF.

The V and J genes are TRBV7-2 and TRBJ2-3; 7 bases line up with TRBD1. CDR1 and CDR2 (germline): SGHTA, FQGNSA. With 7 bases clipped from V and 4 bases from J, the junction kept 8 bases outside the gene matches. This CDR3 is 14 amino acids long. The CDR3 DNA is TGTGCCAGCACCCAGAACACAGGGGCAGATACGCAGTATTTT. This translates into CASTQNTGADTQYF.

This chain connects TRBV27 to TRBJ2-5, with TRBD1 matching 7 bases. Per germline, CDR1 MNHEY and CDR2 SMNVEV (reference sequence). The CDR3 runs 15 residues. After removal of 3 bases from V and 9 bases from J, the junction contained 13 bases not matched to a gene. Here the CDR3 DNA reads TGTGCCAGCAGTTTTTTCGGGGCAGGGGGAACGTCCCAGTACTTC. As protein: CASSFFGAGGTSQYF.

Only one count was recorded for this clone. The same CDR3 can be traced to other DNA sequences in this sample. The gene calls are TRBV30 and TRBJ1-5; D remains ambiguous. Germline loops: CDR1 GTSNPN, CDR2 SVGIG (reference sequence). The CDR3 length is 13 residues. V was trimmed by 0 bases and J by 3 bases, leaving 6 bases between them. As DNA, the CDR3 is TGTGCCTGGAGTGTCAGGTCCAATCAGCCCCAGCATTTT. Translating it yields CAWSVRSNQPQHF.

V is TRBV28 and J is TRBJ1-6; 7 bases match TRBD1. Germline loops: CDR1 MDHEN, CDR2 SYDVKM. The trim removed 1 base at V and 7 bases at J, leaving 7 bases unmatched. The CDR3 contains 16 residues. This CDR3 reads CASSLFPGQQNSPLHF. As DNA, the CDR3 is TGTGCCAGCAGTTTATTCCCGGGACAGCAAAATTCACCCCTCCACTTT.

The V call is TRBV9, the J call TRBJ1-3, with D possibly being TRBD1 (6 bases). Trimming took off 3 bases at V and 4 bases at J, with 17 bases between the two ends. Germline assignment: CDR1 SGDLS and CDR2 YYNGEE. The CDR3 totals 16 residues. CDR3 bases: TGTGCCAGCAGCGCCCATCAACAGGGAGCAGGAAACACCATATATTTT. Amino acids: CASSAHQQGAGNTIYF.

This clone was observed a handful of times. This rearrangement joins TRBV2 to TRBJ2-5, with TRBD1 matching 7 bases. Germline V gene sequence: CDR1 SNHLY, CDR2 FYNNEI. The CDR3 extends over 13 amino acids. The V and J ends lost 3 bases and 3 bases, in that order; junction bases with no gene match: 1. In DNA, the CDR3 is TGTGCCAGCAGTGAGGGGACAGAAGAGACCCAGTACTTC. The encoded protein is CASSEGTEETQYF.